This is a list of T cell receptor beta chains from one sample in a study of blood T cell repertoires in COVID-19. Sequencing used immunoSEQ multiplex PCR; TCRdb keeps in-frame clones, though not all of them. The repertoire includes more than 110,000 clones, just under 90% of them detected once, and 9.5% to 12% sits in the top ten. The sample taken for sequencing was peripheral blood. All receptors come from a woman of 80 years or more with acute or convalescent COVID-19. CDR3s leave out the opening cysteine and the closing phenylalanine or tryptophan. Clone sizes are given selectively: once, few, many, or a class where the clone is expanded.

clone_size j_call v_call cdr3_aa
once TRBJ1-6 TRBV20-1 SASEDSFSPLH
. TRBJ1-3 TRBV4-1 ASSQGPTEGNTIY
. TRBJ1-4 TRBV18 ASSPLLGQHNEKLF
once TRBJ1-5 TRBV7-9 ASSLVGGAEGPQH
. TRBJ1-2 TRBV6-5 ASNNRGGGYT
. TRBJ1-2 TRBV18 ASSRDRDDYGYT
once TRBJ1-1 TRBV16 ASSQRQITEAF
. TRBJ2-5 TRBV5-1 ASSLGRQGGPETQY
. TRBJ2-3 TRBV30 AWSAGLAGGTDTQY
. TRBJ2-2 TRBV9 ASSFSGTSFTGELF
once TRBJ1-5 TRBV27 ASSLSGGNQPQH
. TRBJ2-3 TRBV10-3 ASALAGEGSDTQY
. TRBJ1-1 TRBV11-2 ASSSDRGWRTEAF
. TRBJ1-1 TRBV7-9 ASRSDRRNTEAF
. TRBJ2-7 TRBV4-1 ASSQSPSGQGSYEQY
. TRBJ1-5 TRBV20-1 SASRQISNQPQH
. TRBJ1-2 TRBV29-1 SAPHKNYGYT
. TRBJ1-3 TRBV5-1 ASSSQTGQTGNTIY
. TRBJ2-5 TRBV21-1 ASSKWSSGGAKEETQY
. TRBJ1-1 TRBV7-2 ASSLLGPNTEAF
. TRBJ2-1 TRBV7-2 ASSFSPTSVDEQF
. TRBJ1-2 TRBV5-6 ASRLVGHEYGYT
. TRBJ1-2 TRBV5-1 ASSLYQGALSYT
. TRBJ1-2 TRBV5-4 ASSLYRGNYGYT
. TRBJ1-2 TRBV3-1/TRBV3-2 ASSQGASGEGYT
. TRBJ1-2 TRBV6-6 ASSLLGQGGYGYT
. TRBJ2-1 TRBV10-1 ASSGTSGGLNEQF
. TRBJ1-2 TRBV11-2 ASSLAGTGIYGYT